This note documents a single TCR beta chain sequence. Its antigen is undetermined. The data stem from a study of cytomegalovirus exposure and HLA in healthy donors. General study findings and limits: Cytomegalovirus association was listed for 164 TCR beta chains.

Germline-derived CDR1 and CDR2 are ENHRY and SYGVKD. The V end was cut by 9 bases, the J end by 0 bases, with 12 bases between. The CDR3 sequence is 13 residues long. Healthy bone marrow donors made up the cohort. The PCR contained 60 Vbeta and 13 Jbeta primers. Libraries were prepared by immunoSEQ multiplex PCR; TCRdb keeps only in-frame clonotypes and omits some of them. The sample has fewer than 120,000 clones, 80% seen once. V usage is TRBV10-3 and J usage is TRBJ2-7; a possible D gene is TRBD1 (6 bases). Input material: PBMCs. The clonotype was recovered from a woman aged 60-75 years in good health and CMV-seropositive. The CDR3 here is CAMGRDTSYEQYF. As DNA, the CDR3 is TGTGCCATGGGTCGGGACACCTCCTACGAGCAGTACTTC.